This TCR beta chain was retrieved from a study of beta chain features in type 1 diabetes. Study conclusions and caveats: TCRB CDR3s from Type 1 diabetes patients were moderately but significantly shorter in all four CD4+ subsets.

This clone appeared a few times. Its matching antigen is unknown. Investigators reverse transcribed all isolated RNA, so they sequenced expressed TCRB transcripts. Repertoires were generated with immunoSEQ multiplex PCR, while TCRdb's copy carries only in-frame clones and drops some. This table has 130,000 or so clones, 17% appearing once. The germline V and J ends were trimmed by 5 bases and 6 bases, with 11 bases remaining between them. There are 13 residues in the CDR3. Germline V CDR1 and CDR2: SEHNR, FQNEAQ (reference sequence). Sequenced material: central memory CD4+ T cells from blood. The rearrangement joins TRBV7-9 to TRBJ2-1, with D perhaps TRBD2 (5 bases). This TCR derives from a man between 18 and 29 years old with type 1 diabetes. The CDR3 coding sequence is TGTGCCAGCAGCCCAGACTACTTCAATGAGCAGTTCTTC. This sequence encodes CASSPDYFNEQFF.